Listed below are T cell receptor beta chains from one sample, sequenced in a study of cytomegalovirus exposure and HLA in healthy donors. TCRdb's copy holds only in-frame clones and misses some; the assay was immunoSEQ multiplex PCR. This sample has 90,000 to 150,000 clones, with about three quarters found just once. The specimen was PBMCs. The receptors come from a woman between 40 and 50 years old in good health and CMV-seropositive. The conserved cysteine and the conserved F or W are not part of the CDR3 here.

>TRBV19
ASSDRARAQH
>TRBV4-3
ASSFGQLGSYEQY
>TRBV5-4
ASSRTQRGGEETQY
>TRBV7-9
ASSSQGADTEAF
>TRBV6-5
ASSQDRQQETQY
>TRBV6-1
ASSNREVGELF
>TRBV28
ASSLLAGQGNNEQF
>TRBV11-2
ASSLADRIWDTQY
>TRBV5-1
ASTRTSGGDEQF
>TRBV4-1
ASSQDGAEAF
>TRBV6-6
ASSYPGTSTDTQY
>TRBV14
ASSRDFPNTEAF
>TRBV7-8
ASSKISGATNEKLF
>TRBV5-4
AIRDRSIQNYGYT
>TRBV9
ASSVRPDSLSSYNSPLH
>TRBV7-2
ASSLGPRQPYGYT
>TRBV6-5
ASSYSRGGGYT
>TRBV6-5
ASSYSRPGDGQPQH
>TRBV2
ASTRGQGNTEAF
>TRBV6-4
ASSEKRGGKNNEQF